Included here is one T cell receptor beta chain sequence, with context. This specimen belongs to a study of technical replicates of blood from a few donors. Using immunoSEQ multiplex PCR, the repertoire was profiled, and TCRdb retains in-frame clones only, with some absent. The sample yields 55,000 to 75,000 clones, around 92% seen once. Material for sequencing was PBMCs. The clonotype comes from a human donor in good health. Some clones in this sample may be carry-over from other donors' samples.

CDR3 DNA sequence: TGCGCCAGCAGTGAAGGGACAGGGGCAAACAATGAGCAGTTCTTC. This translates into CASSEGTGANNEQFF. The chain couples TRBV10-1 to TRBJ2-1; 10 positions agree with TRBD1. V lost 3 bases, J lost 5 bases, and 4 bases stayed unmatched. The CDR3 has 15 residues. The germline gives CDR1 WNHNN, CDR2 SYGVQD (reference sequence).